This T cell receptor beta chain was sequenced in a study of T-cell reconstitution after alpha-beta-depleted transplantation in children. The CDR3 runs to 13 residues. Germline-derived CDR1 and CDR2 are SGHNT and YYREEE (reference sequence). Deletions cut 2 bases from V and 2 bases from J, with 7 bases between. Unique molecular identifiers were used in preparing the TCRbeta library. One entry per CDR3 protein, called by TCRdb with MiXCR from the PCR reads. Counted here are 15,000 or so distinct CDR3 sequences, approximately 5.1% occurring once; the ten biggest clones make up just under 7%. Overall study findings and caveats: After one year, T-cell counts and TCRbeta diversity mostly came from new T cells.

This clonotype was recorded at least ten times. The antigen is not known. The chain employs TRBV5-4 and TRBJ2-5; no firm D call. The source of this sequence is a boy under 18 with acute lymphoblastic leukemia, due to receive a stem cell transplant. Source: PBMCs, taken before TCRalphabeta/CD19-depleted stem cell transplant. CDR3: CASSFGSQETQYF. The CDR3 nucleotides are TGTGCCAGCAGCTTTGGCAGTCAAGAGACCCAGTACTTC. The variable domain in full, completed from reference TRBV5-4 and TRBJ2-5, reads ETGVTQSPTHLIKTRGQQVTLRCSSQSGHNTVSWYQQALGQGPQFIFQYYREEENGRGNFPPRFSGLQFPNYSSELNVNALELDDSALYLCASSFGSQETQYFGPGTRLLVL.